Each of the 17 T cell receptor beta chains below was sequenced from the same sample in a study of blood T cells in healthy people across ages. Then a second PCR, running roughly 7 to 11 cycles, was carried out with a sample-barcoded 5' primer and a J-beta primer mix. Using its own MiXCR run on the 5' RACE reads, TCRdb lists one record per CDR3 protein. Altogether around 900,000 distinct CDR3 sequences are present, around 30% being singletons, with the ten largest covering approximately 15%. Specimen: blood. These receptors originate from a woman over 75 in good health.

The sample holds one count of this clonotype. Germline and junction disagree at one end, which may indicate a read error. The V call is TRBV20-1, the J call TRBJ2-1; 7 bases are a match to TRBD2. Germline CDR1 is DFQATT and CDR2 is SNEGSKA (reference sequence). The CDR3 sequence is 12 residues long. The CDR3, as DNA: TGCAGTGCGGGAGGGTTGTACAATGTGCAGTTCTTC. Translated, it gives CSAGGLYNVQFF.

This clonotype was recorded many times. This chain uses TRBV15 with TRBJ2-3; D perhaps matches TRBD2 (6 bases). The CDR3 extends over 15 amino acids. Trimming cost V 3 bases and J 1 base, with 11 bases left between them. Per the germline V gene, CDR1 is LNHNV and CDR2 is YYDKDF (reference sequence). The CDR3 bases are TGTGCCACCAGCAGCTTGTTAGCGGGCACAGATACGCAGTATTTT. As protein: CATSSLLAGTDTQYF. Full variable domain (remainder filled in from reference TRBV15 and TRBJ2-3): DAMVIQNPRYQVTQFGKPVTLSCSQTLNHNVMYWYQQKSSQAPKLLFHYYDKDFNNEADTPDNFQSRRPNTSFCFLDIRSPGLGDTAMYLCATSSLLAGTDTQYFGPGTRLTVL.

This clonotype was observed at least ten times. J is TRBJ2-1 and V is TRBV6-5; TRBD1 matches at 10 bases. From germline, CDR1 is MNHEY and CDR2 SVGAGI. This CDR3 spans 16 amino acids. V was clipped by 2 bases and J by 5 bases; unmatched bases: 6. CDR3 sequence reads: CASSYLSGQGNNEQFF. CDR3 coding DNA: TGTGCCAGCAGTTACCTTTCGGGACAGGGGAACAATGAGCAGTTCTTC.

This clonotype has only a few counts. This may come from a read error, since a much larger clone is one base off. This rearrangement joins TRBV12-3 or TRBV12-4 to TRBJ2-1; D unclear. Trimming cost V 6 bases and J 10 bases, with 10 bases left between them. This CDR3 region has 11 residues. The CDR3 here is CASRLLDEQFF. The CDR3, as DNA: TGTGCCAGCAGGCTTCTTGACGAGCAGTTCTTC.

This clonotype came up many times. The J gene is TRBJ2-5, the V gene TRBV20-1, with D perhaps matching TRBD1 (5 bases). The CDR3 runs 15 residues. Per germline, CDR1 DFQATT and CDR2 SNEGSKA (reference sequence). Trimming left V 2 bases short and J 4 bases short, with 17 bases between. CDR3 loop: CSARQGVGSRETQYF. Written as DNA, the CDR3 is TGCAGTGCTAGACAGGGTGTAGGAAGTAGAGAGACCCAGTACTTC.

CDR3 DNA sequence: TGTGCCACCAGTGACGGGACAGGTCGGTCCTACACCTTC. Residues: CATSDGTGRSYTF. The chain employs TRBV24-1 and TRBJ1-2; 8 nucleotides agree with TRBD1. CDR3 size: 13 residues. J lost 10 bases, V lost 4 bases, and 7 bases had no gene match. The V gene's germline CDR1 is KGHDR and CDR2 SFDVKD.

In this sample, this clonotype turned up many times. The chain combines TRBV5-6 with TRBJ1-2; the D gene is possibly TRBD1 (5 bases). V was shortened by 1 base and J by 8 bases, with 15 bases between the two germline ends. CDR3 length equals 14 residues. Looked up from germline, CDR1 is SGHDT and CDR2 is YYEEEE. The CDR3 protein is CASSLRPGLRGYTF. CDR3 bases: TGTGCCAGCAGCTTGAGACCGGGACTGAGGGGCTACACCTTC.

Regarding this clonotype: A much larger clone differs by one base, so this may be a read error. J is TRBJ2-1 and V is TRBV4-3; possibly TRBD2 for D (5 bases). V was pared by 0 bases and J by 0 bases, with 15 bases between. CDR3 size: 18 residues. Germline CDR1 LGHNA, CDR2 YSLEER. The CDR3 loop is CASSQDRGLRGSYNEQFF. DNA for the CDR3: TGCGCCAGCAGCCAAGATCGGGGTCTACGCGGCTCCTACAATGAGCAGTTCTTC.

This sequence joins TRBV27 and TRBJ1-2; 7 bases line up with TRBD1. Germline V gives CDR1 MNHEY, CDR2 SMNVEV (reference sequence). V lost 5 bases to trimming and J lost 4 bases; unmatched junction nucleotides: 13. The CDR3 sequence is 16 residues long. CDR3 protein: CASSINRQGYAYGYTF. In DNA form, the CDR3 reads TGTGCCAGCAGTATCAACCGACAGGGTTACGCCTATGGCTACACCTTC.

The chain has TRBV13 and TRBJ2-5, with D perhaps TRBD1 or TRBD2 (5 bases each). The J call is in doubt because the DNA end fits TRBJ2-7 better. The germline CDR1 and CDR2 sequences are PRHDT and FYEKMQ (reference sequence). CDR3 length equals 15 residues. Here the CDR3 reads CASSSRDRGPHEQYF. The CDR3 coding sequence is TGTGCCAGCAGCTCACGGGACCGAGGGCCCCACGAGCAGTACTTC.

This clonotype was counted many times. The rearrangement uses TRBV20-1 and TRBJ2-5, with D unresolved. This CDR3 is built from 12 residues. Germline V lookup: CDR1 DFQATT, CDR2 SNEGSKA (reference sequence). V lost 1 base, J lost 5 bases, and 8 bases lay in between. CDR3 region: CSARVRSETQYF. The CDR3 DNA sequence: TGCAGTGCTAGAGTAAGGAGTGAGACCCAGTACTTC.

This clonotype showed up many times. This chain links TRBV20-1 with TRBJ2-3, with D perhaps matching TRBD1 (5 bases). V dropped 5 bases and J dropped 2 bases, with 14 bases sitting between them. Germline V gene data show CDR1 as DFQATT and CDR2 as SNEGSKA (reference sequence). The CDR3 has 14 amino acids. CDR3 protein: CSAPARQFTDTQYF. The CDR3, as DNA: TGCAGTGCTCCAGCGAGACAGTTCACAGATACGCAGTATTTT.

This clonotype was recorded at least ten times. This sequence joins TRBV4-2 and TRBJ2-1; 10 bases match TRBD2. Per the germline V gene, CDR1 is LGHNA and CDR2 is YNFKEQ. J gave up 5 bases and V 0 bases, and 10 bases lay outside the gene matches. CDR3 length equals 18 residues. The CDR3 bases are TGTGCCAGCAGCCAAGAACCTAGCGGGGGCCAATACCACAATGAGCAGTTCTTC. Its protein is CASSQEPSGGQYHNEQFF.

The chain recombines TRBV13 with TRBJ2-1; D perhaps matches TRBD2 (5 bases). V was cut by 4 bases and J by 4 bases, with 11 bases left in between. Germline V lookup: CDR1 PRHDT, CDR2 FYEKMQ (reference sequence). The CDR3 spans 14 residues. The CDR3 nucleotides read TGTGCCAGCAGCTATGGGAGCGGTTACAATGAGCAGTTCTTC. Encoded protein: CASSYGSGYNEQFF.

The chain carries TRBV5-1 and TRBJ1-6; TRBD1 matches at 10 bases. V shed 4 bases and J 7 bases; nucleotides not matched to a gene: 5. The germline gives CDR1 SGHRS, CDR2 YFSETQ. CDR3 length: 15 residues. CDR3 coding DNA: TGCGCCAGCAGCCCGGCGGACAGGGGGAATTCACCCCTCCACTTT. It is translated as CASSPADRGNSPLHF. The full variable domain, its missing parts supplied by reference TRBV5-1 and TRBJ1-6, is KAGVTQTPRYLIKTRGQQVTLSCSPISGHRSVSWYQQTPGQGLQFLFEYFSETQRNKGNFPGRFSGRQFSNSRSEMNVSTLELGDSALYLCASSPADRGNSPLHFGNGTRLTVT.

This clonotype was seen only a few times. The rearrangement joins TRBV20-1 to TRBJ1-1; TRBD1 might be the D (6 bases). Germline loops: CDR1 DFQATT, CDR2 SNEGSKA (reference sequence). This CDR3 is built from 11 residues. V lost 7 bases and J 7 bases, leaving 13 bases between the germline ends. In DNA form, the CDR3 reads TGCAGTGGGACAGCGCAAATTGAAGCTTTCTTT. It encodes CSGTAQIEAFF.

This clonotype was seen ten or more times. The chain is built from TRBV5-1 and TRBJ2-7, with TRBD1 matching 9 bases. Germline V CDR1 and CDR2: SGHRS, YFSETQ. The ends lost 0 bases at V and 5 bases at J; junction bases unmatched: 9. The CDR3 extends over 16 amino acids. The CDR3, as DNA: TGCGCCAGCAGCTTGGCCCGGGACAGGGATGGTGACGAGCAGTACTTC. This sequence encodes CASSLARDRDGDEQYF.